Following are 28 T cell receptor beta chains from one sample sequenced in a study of CD8+ T cells in alopecia areata. RNA, once extracted, was reverse transcribed into cDNA for use as the sequencing template. Here immunoSEQ multiplex PCR was the method, and the copy in TCRdb shows in-frame clones only, minus some. This sample has under 350,000 clones, with 58% found just once. Sample treatment: oral pan-JAK inhibitor, 5-10 mg twice daily. Sequenced here: CD4+ T cells sorted from blood, sampled at week 24, from a patient treated with tofacitinib. These receptors originate from a human donor with alopecia areata.

V is TRBV11-2 and J is TRBJ2-1; a weak D match, TRBD2 (5 bases). Trimming pared 5 bases from V and 0 bases from J, leaving 20 bases between. The CDR3 is 18 residues long. Germline V gene data show CDR1 as SGHAT and CDR2 as FQNNGV. The CDR3 is CASSQPEDPRSSYNEQFF. CDR3 in DNA: TGTGCCAGCAGCCAACCGGAGGACCCCAGGAGCTCCTACAATGAGCAGTTCTTC.

This clone was observed a handful of times. V gene TRBV29-1 combines with J gene TRBJ2-7; D possibly uses TRBD1 or TRBD2 (5 bases each). Germline loops: CDR1 SQVTM, CDR2 ANQGSEA. The CDR3 is 15 residues long. V shed 5 bases and J shed 1 base, with 18 bases lying between them. Written as DNA, the CDR3 is TGCAGCGTTTACAAACCCGGGACGTATTCCTACGAGCAGTACTTC. Amino acid sequence: CSVYKPGTYSYEQYF.

This clone was seen only a few times. The rearrangement links TRBV5-1 to TRBJ1-1, with D perhaps matching TRBD1 (5 bases). Germline-derived CDR1 and CDR2 are SGHRS and YFSETQ. V lost 1 base, J lost 5 bases, and 12 bases lay in between. The CDR3 loop spans 14 amino acids. The CDR3 DNA follows: TGCGCCAGCAGCTTGTCCGGGGGAGAAACTGAAGCTTTCTTT. As protein: CASSLSGGETEAFF. Full variable domain (missing parts from reference TRBV5-1 and TRBJ1-1): KAGVTQTPRYLIKTRGQQVTLSCSPISGHRSVSWYQQTPGQGLQFLFEYFSETQRNKGNFPGRFSGRQFSNSRSEMNVSTLELGDSALYLCASSLSGGETEAFFGQGTRLTVV.

The rearrangement uses TRBV5-1 and TRBJ2-3; 9 bases map to TRBD2. The CDR3 sequence is 17 residues long. The junction had 5 bases not matched to a gene; V was cut back by 0 bases and J by 0 bases. The germline CDR1 and CDR2 sequences are SGHRS and YFSETQ. This CDR3 is CASSLVWLAGSTDTQYF. Written as DNA, the CDR3 is TGCGCCAGCAGCTTGGTCTGGCTAGCGGGGAGCACAGATACGCAGTATTTT. The entire variable domain, with the rest obtained from reference TRBV5-1 and TRBJ2-3, is as follows: KAGVTQTPRYLIKTRGQQVTLSCSPISGHRSVSWYQQTPGQGLQFLFEYFSETQRNKGNFPGRFSGRQFSNSRSEMNVSTLELGDSALYLCASSLVWLAGSTDTQYFGPGTRLTVL.

In its sample, this clone was seen a few times. The V call is TRBV28, the J call TRBJ1-2; tentatively, D is TRBD1 (6 bases). Trimming removed 2 bases from V and 2 bases from J, with 9 bases in between. The CDR3 spans 14 residues. Germline CDR1 MDHEN, CDR2 SYDVKM. The CDR3 loop reads CASSLGTINYGYTF. The CDR3 nucleotides read TGTGCCAGCAGTTTAGGGACAATAAACTATGGCTACACCTTC.

CDR3 nucleotide sequence: TGCGCCAGCAGCGTGACTGTCGCCAATTCACCCCTCCACTTT. It is translated as CASSVTVANSPLHF. V and J are TRBV5-1 and TRBJ1-6; D is undetermined. V was pared by 4 bases and J by 7 bases, with 12 bases between. Germline CDR1 is SGHRS and CDR2 is YFSETQ. The CDR3 contains 14 residues. Together with reference TRBV5-1 and TRBJ1-6, the CDR3 gives the full variable domain: KAGVTQTPRYLIKTRGQQVTLSCSPISGHRSVSWYQQTPGQGLQFLFEYFSETQRNKGNFPGRFSGRQFSNSRSEMNVSTLELGDSALYLCASSVTVANSPLHFGNGTRLTVT.

The genes are TRBV6-6 and TRBJ2-5; TRBD1 aligns across 8 bases. V gave up 8 bases and J gave up 5 bases; unmatched junction bases: 10. This CDR3 is built from 14 residues. CDR1 is MNHNY and CDR2 is SVGAGI in the germline V gene (reference sequence). CDR3 DNA sequence: TGTGCCAGCGGTTCCGGACAGGGCACGGAGACCCAGTACTTC. Amino acid sequence: CASGSGQGTETQYF.

The chain couples TRBV29-1 to TRBJ1-6, with a possible D match to TRBD1 (6 bases). Deletions cut 5 bases from V and 8 bases from J, with 22 bases between. CDR1 SQVTM and CDR2 ANQGSEA come from the germline V gene. This CDR3 is built from 16 residues. This chain's CDR3 is CSVLAGTIPGDSPLHF. The CDR3 nucleotides read TGCAGCGTTCTGGCCGGGACAATTCCTGGGGATTCACCCCTCCACTTT.

V gene TRBV5-1 combines with J gene TRBJ2-5; 12 bases line up with TRBD2. CDR1 and CDR2 from the germline V gene are SGHRS and YFSETQ. The V gene end was trimmed by 4 bases and the J gene end by 6 bases; junction bases not matched to a gene: 4. The CDR3 runs 14 residues. The CDR3, as DNA: TGCGCCAGCAGCCAGACTAGCGGGGGCCAGACCCAGTACTTC. Encoded protein: CASSQTSGGQTQYF.

This clone was seen a handful of times. The junction shows a germline mismatch at one end, possibly a read error. The V call is TRBV4-3, the J call TRBJ2-1, with 8 bases lining up with TRBD2. This CDR3 region has 16 residues. Germline values: CDR1 LGHNA, CDR2 YSLEER. CDR3 residues: CASSQEPSGPGSEQFF. In nucleotides, the CDR3 is TGCGCGAGCAGCCAAGAGCCTAGCGGGCCGGGGAGTGAGCAGTTCTTC.

The rearrangement uses TRBV25-1 and TRBJ2-1; D not resolved. Trimming took 5 bases from V and 6 from J, leaving 11 bases between them. Germline V gene data show CDR1 as MGHDK and CDR2 as SYGVNS. The CDR3 loop spans 13 amino acids. The CDR3 DNA is TGTGCCAGCAGTCTTGTCAGAACCAATGAGCAGTTCTTC. Translation gives CASSLVRTNEQFF.

This clone was counted a few times. The CDR3 here is CASSDKVPDVQFF. The CDR3, as DNA: TGTGCCAGCAGTGATAAGGTGCCAGATGTGCAGTTCTTC. The chain uses TRBV2 and TRBJ2-1; D gene ambiguous. Germline assignment: CDR1 SNHLY and CDR2 FYNNEI. This CDR3 contains 13 residues. Deletions cut 3 bases from V and 12 bases from J, with 15 bases between.

V and J are TRBV29-1 and TRBJ2-2; D uncertain. V shed 4 bases and J shed 4 bases, with 7 bases lying between them. CDR1 and CDR2 from the germline V gene are SQVTM and ANQGSEA. CDR3 length: 12 amino acids. The CDR3 DNA sequence: TGCAGCGTTGGTCTCTTCACCGGGGAGCTGTTTTTT. As protein: CSVGLFTGELFF.

This clone was detected a few times. The chain uses TRBV7-2 and TRBJ2-7, with D possibly being TRBD2 (5 bases). V gave up 5 bases and J gave up 3 bases, with 11 bases separating them. CDR3 length: 13 amino acids. CDR1 is SGHTA and CDR2 is FQGNSA in the germline V gene. The CDR3 here is CASSRTSFYEQYF. The CDR3 nucleotides read TGTGCCAGCAGCCGCACTAGTTTCTACGAGCAGTACTTC.

This chain connects TRBV4-2 to TRBJ2-5; perhaps TRBD1 as D (5 bases). The CDR3 length is 14 residues. The ends were cut back, 1 base at V and 3 bases at J, with 9 bases in the middle. The germline CDR1 and CDR2 sequences are LGHNA and YNFKEQ. The CDR3 DNA sequence: TGTGCCAGCAGCCAAGTAGCCAGGGAAGAGACCCAGTACTTC. Translating it yields CASSQVAREETQYF.

The chain is built from TRBV9 and TRBJ1-2, with D hard to call. CDR1 and CDR2 (germline): SGDLS, YYNGEE. Trimming shortened V by 0 bases and J by 8 bases, and 8 bases separated the two germline ends. This CDR3 has 12 amino acids. Written as DNA, the CDR3 is TGTGCCAGCAGCGTAGCGGGGTTCGGCTACACCTTC. This translates into CASSVAGFGYTF.

The CDR3: CASRQGRLNQPQHF. CDR3 coding DNA: TGTGCCAGCAGACAGGGACGGCTAAATCAGCCCCAGCATTTT. V gene TRBV28 combines with J gene TRBJ1-5, with D possibly TRBD1 on 6 matching bases. The CDR3 contains 14 residues. Between the trimmed V and J ends, which lost 6 bases and 4 bases, there was a span of 13 bases. CDR1 and CDR2 from the germline V gene are MDHEN and SYDVKM.

This clone was counted once. This chain links TRBV5-6 with TRBJ2-2; 7 bases agree with TRBD1. The J segment lost 1 base and the V segment lost 1 base, leaving 4 bases of the junction unmatched. The CDR3 is 16 residues long. Germline CDR1 SGHDT, CDR2 YYEEEE. CDR3 sequence reads: CASSLSRQGNTGELFF. The CDR3 DNA is TGTGCCAGCAGCTTGTCCCGACAGGGGAACACCGGGGAGCTGTTTTTT.

The chain uses TRBV4-2 and TRBJ2-1; D is unresolved. V lost 4 bases, J lost 2 bases, and 12 bases lay in between. This CDR3 contains 15 residues. Germline V gene lookup returns CDR1 LGHNA and CDR2 YNFKEQ. CDR3 DNA: TGTGCCAGCAGCCCCCTGGCTGTAACCTACAATGAGCAGTTCTTC. The encoded protein is CASSPLAVTYNEQFF.

This clone was seen a handful of times. The chain combines TRBV5-1 with TRBJ2-5; 8 nucleotides agree with TRBD2. The CDR3 length is 15 residues. V lost 0 bases, J lost 1 base, and 2 bases stayed unmatched. From germline, CDR1 is SGHRS and CDR2 YFSETQ. CDR3 sequence: CASSLGLALQETQYF. DNA of the CDR3: TGCGCCAGCAGCTTGGGACTAGCGCTCCAAGAGACCCAGTACTTC.

The genes are TRBV19 and TRBJ2-7; 8 bases are shared with TRBD1. CDR1 and CDR2 from the germline V gene are LNHDA and SQIVND (reference sequence). The CDR3 has 18 amino acids. J lost 4 bases, V lost 4 bases, and 18 bases had no gene match. CDR3 in amino acids: CASSNLYRGIPTSYEQYF. The CDR3 nucleotides read TGTGCCAGTAGTAATCTATACAGGGGGATACCTACGAGTTACGAGCAGTACTTC.

This clone has just a few counts. V is TRBV29-1 and J is TRBJ2-1, with D possibly matching TRBD1 (6 bases). The CDR3 runs to 13 residues. In germline, CDR1 is SQVTM, CDR2 ANQGSEA. Trimming pared 7 bases from V and 1 base from J, leaving 11 bases between. The CDR3: CSGWTVSYNEQFF. The CDR3 DNA sequence: TGCAGCGGATGGACAGTTTCCTACAATGAGCAGTTCTTC.

This clone has only a few counts. The chain recombines TRBV9 with TRBJ1-2; perhaps TRBD1 as D (5 bases). The germline V gene has CDR1 SGDLS and CDR2 YYNGEE. With 1 base removed from V and 4 bases from J, the gap between germline ends came to 14 bases. This CDR3 comprises 15 residues. The CDR3 spells CASSVQPGLLYGYTF. DNA for the CDR3: TGTGCCAGCAGCGTACAGCCGGGACTACTCTATGGCTACACCTTC.

The chain joins TRBV2 to TRBJ2-1; 7 positions match TRBD2. With V trimmed by 7 bases and J by 1 base, 10 bases remained unmatched. The V gene's germline CDR1 is SNHLY and CDR2 FYNNEI. CDR3 length equals 16 residues. CDR3 in amino acids: CASTKSGTASYNEQFF. DNA for the CDR3: TGTGCCAGCACCAAAAGCGGGACTGCGTCCTACAATGAGCAGTTCTTC.

The J gene is TRBJ1-2, the V gene TRBV7-2; the D is unclear. The CDR3 length is 15 residues. Germline loops: CDR1 SGHTA, CDR2 FQGNSA. V dropped 1 base and J dropped 0 bases, with 9 bases sitting between them. The CDR3 sequence is CASSLVGEANYGYTF. The DNA for the CDR3 is TGTGCCAGCAGCTTAGTAGGAGAGGCTAACTATGGCTACACCTTC. The full variable domain, completed using reference TRBV7-2 and TRBJ1-2, is GAGVSQSPSNKVTEKGKDVELRCDPISGHTALYWYRQSLGQGLEFLIYFQGNSAPDKSGLPSDRFSAERTGGSVSTLTIQRTQQEDSAVYLCASSLVGEANYGYTFGSGTRLTVV.

This clone was observed a handful of times. The chain couples TRBV7-9 to TRBJ1-2; D ambiguous. Germline CDR1 SEHNR, CDR2 FQNEAQ (reference sequence). CDR3 length equals 13 residues. V lost 4 bases and J 8 bases, leaving 14 bases between the germline ends. DNA of the CDR3: TGTGCCAGCAGCTCGGTCTCATTGGAGGGCTACACCTTC. This codes for CASSSVSLEGYTF. Filled out from reference TRBV7-9 and TRBJ1-2, the complete variable domain reads DTGVSQNPRHKITKRGQNVTFRCDPISEHNRLYWYRQTLGQGPEFLTYFQNEAQLEKSRLLSDRFSAERPKGSFSTLEIQRTEQGDSAMYLCASSSVSLEGYTFGSGTRLTVV.

The rearrangement links TRBV5-1 to TRBJ2-1, with D perhaps assigned TRBD1 or TRBD2 (7 bases each). Germline V gives CDR1 SGHRS, CDR2 YFSETQ. The CDR3 covers 15 residues. Deletions cut 5 bases from V and 9 bases from J, with 21 bases between. The CDR3, as DNA: TGCGCCAGCAGTTGGAGACAGGGATCGGGGGGTGAGCAGTTCTTC. Translating it yields CASSWRQGSGGEQFF.

V is TRBV6-6 and J is TRBJ2-5; D tentatively reads TRBD1 or TRBD2 (6 bases each). Between the trimmed V and J ends, which lost 6 bases and 1 base, there was a span of 12 bases. Germline CDR1 is MNHNY and CDR2 is SVGAGI (reference sequence). This CDR3 has 14 amino acids. DNA of the CDR3: TGTGCCAGCAGACCCAGGGGAGGCCAAGAGACCCAGTACTTC. Translation: CASRPRGGQETQYF.